This TCR beta chain was found in a study of blood T cell repertoires in COVID-19. Turning to the study itself: Acute and convalescent COVID-19 specimens originated in the United States, Italy and Spain. In each case, the material was cDNA or gDNA derived from T cells, B-cell-depleted T cells, or PBMCs.

Authors' analysis steps: Using reference gene primer amplification, nucleated cell counts were estimated. The repertoire was sequenced with immunoSEQ multiplex PCR; TCRdb's copy has only in-frame clones and lacks some. The V and J calls and clone size are taken from that table; D and trimming were inferred from the DNA. The table has 210,000 or so clones, about 88% seen once. V was shortened by 8 bases and J by 8 bases, with 16 bases between the two germline ends. The germline V gene has CDR1 SEHNR and CDR2 FQNEAQ (reference sequence). The CDR3 extends over 12 amino acids. This chain uses TRBV7-9 with TRBJ2-7; possibly TRBD2 for D (6 bases). The source of this sequence is a woman between 35 and 50 years old who had recovered from COVID-19. Material for sequencing was peripheral blood. CDR3 in DNA: TGTGCCAGCGAAACGGACTATCCAAAGCAGTACTTC. This encodes CASETDYPKQYF.